Following are 14 T cell receptor beta chains from one sample sequenced in a study of blood T cell repertoires in COVID-19. TCRdb's table, derived via immunoSEQ multiplex PCR, lists solely in-frame clones and lacks some. Of around 140,000 clones in the sample, roughly 87% are singletons; the top ten hold about 4%. The sequencing sample was made of PBMCs or T cells enriched from blood (not recorded which). The origin of the receptors is a woman between 40 and 50 years old who had been exposed to COVID-19.

V is TRBV10-3 and J is TRBJ2-7, with D possibly being TRBD1 (6 bases). Trimming cost V 6 bases and J 2 bases, with 14 bases left between them. The CDR3 extends over 14 amino acids. Germline V gene sequence: CDR1 ENHRY, CDR2 SYGVKD. CDR3 protein: CAISPLDRTYEQYF. The CDR3 coding sequence is TGTGCCATCAGCCCCCTGGACAGAACCTACGAGCAGTACTTC.

This clone showed up just a few times. The gene calls are TRBV6-2 or TRBV6-3 and TRBJ2-5; 8 nucleotides align to TRBD1. The CDR3 is 16 residues long. CDR1 MNHEY and CDR2 SVGEGT come from the germline V gene. The V segment lost 5 bases and the J segment 4 bases; nucleotides outside the gene matches: 12. CDR3 region: CASSPTFDRGRETQYF. The CDR3 DNA reads as TGTGCCAGCAGTCCCACGTTCGACAGGGGTCGAGAGACCCAGTACTTC.

The chain carries TRBV5-5 and TRBJ2-7; 8 bases match TRBD1. The J segment lost 3 bases and the V segment lost 1 base, leaving 6 bases of the junction unmatched. The CDR3 totals 15 residues. Germline V gene sequence: CDR1 SGHKS, CDR2 YYEKEE (reference sequence). CDR3 bases: TGTGCCAGCAGCTTGTCTGGACAGGGCCGCTACGAGCAGTACTTC. Its translation is CASSLSGQGRYEQYF.

This sequence joins TRBV7-9 and TRBJ2-6, with D possibly matching TRBD2 (6 bases). V lost 5 bases, J lost 2 bases, and 19 bases lay in between. Germline V lookup: CDR1 SEHNR, CDR2 FQNEAQ (reference sequence). The CDR3 covers 18 residues. The CDR3 coding sequence is TGTGCCAGCAGCCCTCCGTGGGCGGGGCCGGCTGGGGCCAACGTCCTGACTTTC. It encodes CASSPPWAGPAGANVLTF.

The genes are TRBV9 and TRBJ2-3; TRBD1 might be the D (5 bases). Deletions cut 0 bases from V and 6 bases from J, with 14 bases between. CDR1 is SGDLS and CDR2 is YYNGEE in the germline V gene. The length of the CDR3 is 15 residues. The CDR3, as DNA: TGTGCCAGCAGCGTAGCTCTCAGGGTCTGGGATACGCAGTATTTT. Its translation: CASSVALRVWDTQYF.

This chain connects TRBV19 to TRBJ2-2; TRBD2 matches at 8 bases. After removal of 5 bases from V and 7 bases from J, the junction contained 9 bases not matched to a gene. The germline V gene encodes CDR1 LNHDA and CDR2 SQIVND (reference sequence). The CDR3 runs to 15 residues. CDR3 amino acids: CASSWGTRSFGELFF. The CDR3 DNA sequence: TGTGCCAGTAGTTGGGGGACTAGAAGTTTCGGGGAGCTGTTTTTT.

CDR3 DNA: TGTGCCAGCTCACCACCGGCGGAGCGAGCTTTCTTT. Protein: CASSPPAERAFF. V usage is TRBV18 and J usage is TRBJ1-1; no firm D call. CDR1 and CDR2 from the germline V gene are KGHSH and LQKENI. This CDR3 has 12 residues. V was clipped by 0 bases and J by 10 bases, with 9 bases between them.

This chain links TRBV21-1 with TRBJ1-2. TRBV21-1 is classified as a pseudogene. CDR3 length equals 14 residues. The DNA of the CDR3 is TGTGCCAGCAGCAAAGTGAGGGAAAACTATGGCTACACCTTC. This translates into CASSKVRENYGYTF.

V is TRBV5-1 and J is TRBJ1-1; D not certain. The CDR3 has 14 residues. Germline values: CDR1 SGHRS, CDR2 YFSETQ. V lost 0 bases and J 3 bases, leaving 9 bases between the germline ends. In DNA form, the CDR3 reads TGCGCCAGCAGCTTGGTCCTTCAGGACACTGAAGCTTTCTTT. This gives the protein CASSLVLQDTEAFF.

This clone came up once. The rearrangement joins TRBV5-1 to TRBJ1-1, with 7 bases that match TRBD1. V was pared by 2 bases and J by 7 bases, with 5 bases of the junction left unmatched. The CDR3 has 13 residues. Per germline, CDR1 SGHRS and CDR2 YFSETQ. The CDR3 DNA follows: TGCGCCAGCAGCTTCCAGGGGGGAAATGAAGCTTTCTTT. Translating it yields CASSFQGGNEAFF.

This clone was observed a few times. This chain links TRBV29-1 with TRBJ1-1; D unresolved. The germline CDR1 and CDR2 sequences are SQVTM and ANQGSEA. V was shortened by 4 bases and J by 1 base, with 7 bases between the two germline ends. There are 12 residues in the CDR3. The CDR3 DNA reads as TGCAGCGTTGGCCAGCGGAACACTGAAGCTTTCTTT. Protein product: CSVGQRNTEAFF. Filled out from reference TRBV29-1 and TRBJ1-1, the complete variable domain reads SAVISQKPSRDICQRGTSLTIQCQVDSQVTMMFWYRQQPGQSLTLIATANQGSEATYESGFVIDKFPISRPNLTFSTLTVSNMSPEDSSIYLCSVGQRNTEAFFGQGTRLTVV.

CDR3 nucleotides: TGTGCCAGCAGTCTGACTAGCGGGAATACAGATACGCAGTATTTT. Translated: CASSLTSGNTDTQYF. This chain links TRBV6-5 with TRBJ2-3; 11 bases align to TRBD2. CDR3 length equals 15 residues. Losses at the gene ends were 5 bases for V and 3 bases for J; bases not matched to a gene: 4. Germline V gives CDR1 MNHEY, CDR2 SVGAGI.

This chain links TRBV2 with TRBJ2-5; 7 nucleotides match TRBD2. This CDR3 is 15 amino acids long. Germline CDR1 is SNHLY and CDR2 is FYNNEI. J gave up 1 base and V 0 bases, and 2 bases lay outside the gene matches. CDR3 in DNA: TGTGCCAGCAGTGAAGCGTTAGCGGGCCAAGAGACCCAGTACTTC. Amino acid sequence: CASSEALAGQETQYF.

This chain joins TRBV4-1 and TRBJ1-2; D call uncertain. Trimming stripped 6 bases from V and 0 bases from J, with 14 bases between. This CDR3 is built from 15 residues. Germline assignment: CDR1 MGHRA and CDR2 YSYEKL. CDR3 coding DNA: TGCGCCAGCAGTCGCATAGCGTCAGCTAACTATGGCTACACCTTC. Translating it yields CASSRIASANYGYTF.